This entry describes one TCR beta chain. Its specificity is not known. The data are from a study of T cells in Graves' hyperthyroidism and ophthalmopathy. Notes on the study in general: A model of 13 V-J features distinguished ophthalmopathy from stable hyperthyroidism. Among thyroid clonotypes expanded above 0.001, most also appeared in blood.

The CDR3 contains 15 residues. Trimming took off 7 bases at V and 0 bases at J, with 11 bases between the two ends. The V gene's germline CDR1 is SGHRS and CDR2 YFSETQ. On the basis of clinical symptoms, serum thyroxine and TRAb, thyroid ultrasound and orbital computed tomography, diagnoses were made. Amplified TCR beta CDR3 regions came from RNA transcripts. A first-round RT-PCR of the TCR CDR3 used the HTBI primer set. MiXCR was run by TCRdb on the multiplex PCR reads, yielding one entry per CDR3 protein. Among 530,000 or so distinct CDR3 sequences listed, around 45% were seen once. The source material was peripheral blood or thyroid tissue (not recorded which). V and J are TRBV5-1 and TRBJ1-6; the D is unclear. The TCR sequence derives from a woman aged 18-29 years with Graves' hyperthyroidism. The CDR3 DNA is TGCGCCAGCGGAGAGCAGAGCTCCTATAATTCACCCCTCCACTTT. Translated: CASGEQSSYNSPLHF. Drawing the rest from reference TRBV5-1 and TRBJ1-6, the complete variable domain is KAGVTQTPRYLIKTRGQQVTLSCSPISGHRSVSWYQQTPGQGLQFLFEYFSETQRNKGNFPGRFSGRQFSNSRSEMNVSTLELGDSALYLCASGEQSSYNSPLHFGNGTRLTVT.